The present entry profiles one TCR beta chain with its context. The CDR3 has 11 amino acids. Trimming shortened V by 0 bases and J by 4 bases, and 3 bases separated the two germline ends. Germline lookup yields CDR1 DFQATT and CDR2 SNEGSKA (reference sequence). This sample was taken from a study of control samples from healthy donors and cancer patients. TCRdb's table, derived via immunoSEQ multiplex PCR, lists solely in-frame clones and lacks some. Seen here are roughly 41,000 clones, approximately 94% observed once, and the top ten hold 20% to 30%. This clonotype was sampled from a man between 60 and 70 years old in good health. The sequencing input was blood. The chain links TRBV20-1 to TRBJ2-5; unclear D gene. The CDR3 DNA is TGCAGTGCTAGAGATGGAGAGACCCAGTACTTC. Protein sequence: CSARDGETQYF.